This T cell receptor beta chain was retrieved from a study of tumor and adjacent non-tumor tissue in lung cancer. This clonotype was picked up one time. This CDR3 region has 13 residues. Germline V gives CDR1 DFQATT, CDR2 SNEGSKA (reference sequence). Trimming removed 6 bases from V and 4 bases from J; junction bases left unmatched: 7. The library came from three nested PCR rounds adapted from ARM-PCR protocols. Via MiXCR, TCRdb re-called the multiplex PCR reads, giving one row per CDR3 protein. Among around 76,000 distinct CDR3 sequences listed, approximately 82% were seen once. RNA was extracted from bulk tissue without any cell sorting. Distant lung tissue was collected more than 3 cm away from the tumor edge.

The rearrangement links TRBV20-1 to TRBJ2-3; 7 bases are a match to TRBD2. The clonotype originates from a man in his 70s with non-small cell lung cancer. The source material was distant non-tumor lung tissue. The CDR3 reads CSAPPGGSDTQYF. The CDR3 nucleotides read TGCAGTGCCCCCCCGGGAGGATCAGATACGCAGTATTTT.